Sequencing of this TCR beta chain was carried out in a study of T cell responses to AZD1222 COVID-19 vaccine. Assay: immunoSEQ multiplex PCR; the TCRdb copy retains only in-frame clones and omits some. Of around 120,000 clones listed, 85% to 95% are singletons. Findings and caveats of the study: Clonal diversity was possibly underestimated, and the donors were mostly white British, with more females. Baseline seropositivity occurred in only six AZD1222 recipients.

There are 16 residues in the CDR3. Trimming took 7 bases from V and 0 from J; bases not matched to a gene: 12. Germline V gives CDR1 LNHNV, CDR2 YYDKDF (reference sequence). On this clone: The antigen remains unidentified.

Material: peripheral blood, obtained 28 days after the second AZD1222 dose. This sequence originates from an adult who received the AZD1222 COVID-19 vaccine. The chain joins TRBV15 to TRBJ2-7; 7 bases fit TRBD1. This CDR3 is CATNSPPGQSSYEQYF. CDR3 sequence (DNA): TGTGCCACCAATTCCCCCCCGGGACAGAGCTCCTACGAGCAGTACTTC.